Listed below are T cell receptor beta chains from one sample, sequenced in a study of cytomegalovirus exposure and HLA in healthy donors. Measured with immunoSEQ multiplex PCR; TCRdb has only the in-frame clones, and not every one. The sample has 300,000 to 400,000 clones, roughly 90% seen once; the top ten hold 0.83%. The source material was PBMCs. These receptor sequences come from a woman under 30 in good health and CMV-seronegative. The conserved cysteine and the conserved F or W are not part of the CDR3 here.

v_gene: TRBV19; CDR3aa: ASSIRIAHYEQY
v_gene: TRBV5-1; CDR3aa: ASSPGGGAYEQY
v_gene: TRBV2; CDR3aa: ASSEFDRVANQPQH
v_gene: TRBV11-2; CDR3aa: ASSQGADYGYT
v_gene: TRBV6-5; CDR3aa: ATKPGQGKGYT
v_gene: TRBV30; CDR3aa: AGGQGLEQY
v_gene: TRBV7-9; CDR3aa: ASSSNRGSYNEQF
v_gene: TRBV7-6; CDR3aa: ASSFLANQGNTEAF
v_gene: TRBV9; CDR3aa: ASSALGGGHGETQY
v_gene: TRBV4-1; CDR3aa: ASSRPGDNGYGYT
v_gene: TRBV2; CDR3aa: ASSSGSVGANVLT
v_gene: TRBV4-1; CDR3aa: ASSRGAGRRDTQY
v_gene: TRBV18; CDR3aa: ASSQGDEQY
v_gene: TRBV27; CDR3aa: ASRTGNYEQY
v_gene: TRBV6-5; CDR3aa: ASSSEDRGEDTEAF
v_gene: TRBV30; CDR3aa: AWSVRTSGRSYTGTDTQY
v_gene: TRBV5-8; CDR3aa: ASSSGLAFGGANVLT
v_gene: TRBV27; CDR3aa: ASSSPDRIGETQY
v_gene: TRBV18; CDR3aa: ASSAGNSNQPQH
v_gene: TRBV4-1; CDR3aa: ASSQDLARVGGYT
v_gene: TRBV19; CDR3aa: ASSRDTEYEQY
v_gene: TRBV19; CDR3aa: ASSAQVAGNTIY